The 22 T cell receptor beta chains presented below share a single source sample, sequenced in a study of CD8+ T cells in alopecia areata. RNA was extracted and reverse transcribed into cDNA as the sequencing template. Libraries were prepared by immunoSEQ multiplex PCR; TCRdb keeps only in-frame clonotypes and omits some of them. The sample holds some 150,000 clones, 40% to 65% seen once. The sample in question was CD8+ T cells sorted from blood, obtained at week 0. These receptors were obtained from a human donor with alopecia areata.

The chain's CDR3 is CASSLDRTSWSYEQYF. DNA for the CDR3: TGTGCCAGCAGCTTAGACCGGACTAGTTGGTCCTACGAGCAGTACTTC. The chain carries TRBV7-8 and TRBJ2-7; 7 bases match TRBD2. Germline V CDR1 and CDR2: SGHVS, FQNEAQ. This CDR3 comprises 16 residues. Trimming removed 1 base from V and 1 base from J; junction bases left unmatched: 7.

This clone was seen a few times. This chain uses TRBV10-3 with TRBJ2-7; D unresolved. The CDR3 consists of 12 residues. Germline V gene lookup returns CDR1 ENHRY and CDR2 SYGVKD. With 3 bases removed from V and 3 bases from J, the gap between germline ends came to 6 bases. The CDR3 spells CAISDPNYEQYF. CDR3 nucleotides: TGTGCCATCAGTGACCCCAACTACGAGCAGTACTTC.

The chain employs TRBV14 and TRBJ2-7; tentative D call: TRBD1 (6 bases). Germline assignment: CDR1 SGHDN and CDR2 FVKESK. This CDR3 has 12 residues. V lost 4 bases and J 4 bases, leaving 8 bases between the germline ends. CDR3 DNA sequence: TGTGCCAGCAGCCCACAGGGATACGAGCAGTACTTC. Translating it yields CASSPQGYEQYF.

There are a few counts of this clone. The chain combines TRBV7-9 with TRBJ2-2; D may be TRBD1 (6 bases). Germline CDR1 is SEHNR and CDR2 is FQNEAQ (reference sequence). The CDR3 sequence is 17 residues long. The ends were cut back, 2 bases at V and 6 bases at J, with 19 bases in the middle. Here the CDR3 reads CASSLIHVGHFAGELFF. CDR3 DNA: TGTGCCAGCAGCTTAATTCATGTGGGACATTTTGCCGGGGAGCTGTTTTTT.

The V gene is TRBV29-1, the J gene TRBJ1-2; D is uncertain. The germline gives CDR1 SQVTM, CDR2 ANQGSEA. Trimming cost V 8 bases and J 5 bases, with 12 bases left between them. The CDR3 length is 11 residues. Here the CDR3 DNA reads TGCAGCTATGCAGGTTTATATGGCTACACCTTC. It translates to CSYAGLYGYTF. The full variable domain, rest sourced from reference TRBV29-1 and TRBJ1-2, is SAVISQKPSRDICQRGTSLTIQCQVDSQVTMMFWYRQQPGQSLTLIATANQGSEATYESGFVIDKFPISRPNLTFSTLTVSNMSPEDSSIYLCSYAGLYGYTFGSGTRLTVV.

The chain uses TRBV30 and TRBJ2-7; D remains ambiguous. V lost 0 bases, J lost 4 bases, and 10 bases lay in between. Germline CDR1 reads GTSNPN; CDR2 reads SVGIG (reference sequence). This CDR3 has 13 residues. The CDR3 spells CAWSVGPGYEQYF. The DNA for the CDR3 is TGTGCCTGGAGTGTTGGCCCCGGGTACGAGCAGTACTTC.

The chain carries TRBV15 and TRBJ2-2; a possible D gene is TRBD1 (6 bases). The CDR3 has 14 amino acids. The V end was cut by 5 bases, the J end by 1 base, with 8 bases between. The germline CDR1 and CDR2 sequences are LNHNV and YYDKDF (reference sequence). CDR3 protein: CATSGTQNTGELFF. DNA of the CDR3: TGTGCCACCAGCGGGACACAGAACACCGGGGAGCTGTTTTTT.

The chain joins TRBV11-2 to TRBJ1-2, with a possible D match to TRBD1 (5 bases). The V gene's germline CDR1 is SGHAT and CDR2 FQNNGV. The CDR3 length is 14 residues. V gave up 0 bases and J gave up 6 bases, with 11 bases separating them. CDR3 DNA: TGTGCCAGCAGCTTAGATAAAGGGGTTAATGGCTACACCTTC. Protein sequence: CASSLDKGVNGYTF.

The chain uses TRBV11-2 and TRBJ2-1; D is uncertain. Germline V CDR1 and CDR2: SGHAT, FQNNGV. This CDR3 is 15 amino acids long. Trimming took off 4 bases at V and 2 bases at J, with 12 bases between the two ends. The DNA for the CDR3 is TGTGCCAGCAGCTCCACCAAAGGACCCTACAATGAGCAGTTCTTC. Translation gives CASSSTKGPYNEQFF.

This clone has more than one count but fewer than ten. The chain is built from TRBV19 and TRBJ1-5; D might be TRBD1 (5 bases). CDR1 and CDR2 (germline): LNHDA, SQIVND (reference sequence). The V end was cut by 10 bases, the J end by 2 bases, with 21 bases between. CDR3 length: 16 residues. CDR3 bases: TGTGCCACCCAAACCGAGGCAGGGCAGGGCAATCAGCCCCAGCATTTT. Translated: CATQTEAGQGNQPQHF.

The rearrangement joins TRBV30 to TRBJ1-6; TRBD1 matches 7 bases. CDR3 size: 17 residues. J was trimmed by 7 bases and V by 0 bases; bases with no gene match: 12. In germline, CDR1 is GTSNPN, CDR2 SVGIG (reference sequence). The CDR3 reads CAWSVQTRTGGNSPLHF. The CDR3 bases are TGTGCCTGGAGTGTACAAACAAGGACAGGCGGAAATTCACCCCTCCACTTT.

This chain joins TRBV2 and TRBJ2-3; tentatively, D is TRBD1 or TRBD2 (6 bases each). V was pared by 10 bases and J by 0 bases, with 14 bases between. This CDR3 spans 14 amino acids. Germline V gene sequence: CDR1 SNHLY, CDR2 FYNNEI. This CDR3 is CATTRGGSTDTQYF. The CDR3 DNA sequence: TGTGCCACTACACGAGGGGGGAGCACAGATACGCAGTATTTT.

In its sample, this clone was seen a few times. V is TRBV4-3 and J is TRBJ1-2; no clear D. Germline assignment: CDR1 LGHNA and CDR2 YSLEER. The CDR3 covers 14 residues. Trimming took off 4 bases at V and 6 bases at J, with 15 bases between the two ends. In DNA form, the CDR3 reads TGCGCCAGCAGCCCGGATGCACTCATGCATGGCTACACCTTC. Translation: CASSPDALMHGYTF.

This chain uses TRBV29-1 with TRBJ1-1; D remains unclear. The germline V and J ends were trimmed by 3 bases and 2 bases, with 10 bases remaining between them. CDR1 is SQVTM, CDR2 ANQGSEA, per germline. The CDR3 has 13 amino acids. The CDR3 region is CSVEQDSNTEAFF. CDR3 DNA sequence: TGCAGCGTTGAGCAGGATTCAAACACTGAAGCTTTCTTT. The complete variable domain, with remaining parts taken from reference TRBV29-1 and TRBJ1-1, reads SAVISQKPSRDICQRGTSLTIQCQVDSQVTMMFWYRQQPGQSLTLIATANQGSEATYESGFVIDKFPISRPNLTFSTLTVSNMSPEDSSIYLCSVEQDSNTEAFFGQGTRLTVV.

This sequence joins TRBV29-1 and TRBJ2-5; the D is unclear. V shed 7 bases and J shed 5 bases, with 14 bases lying between them. Germline-derived CDR1 and CDR2 are SQVTM and ANQGSEA. The CDR3 spans 12 residues. CDR3 coding DNA: TGCAGCGCCACTCTGGGTCGGGAGACCCAGTACTTC. Translating gives CSATLGRETQYF.

V gene TRBV5-4 combines with J gene TRBJ2-1; D may be TRBD2 (5 bases). Trimming shortened V by 4 bases and J by 14 bases, and 19 bases separated the two germline ends. The CDR3 contains 13 residues. CDR1 is SGHNT, CDR2 YYREEE, per germline (reference sequence). The CDR3, as DNA: TGTGCCAGCAGCCCGGACGCAAACGGGCGGGAGTTCTTC. It translates to CASSPDANGREFF.

This clone was seen more than once but under ten times. This chain connects TRBV19 to TRBJ1-1; D might be TRBD1 (5 bases). There are 13 residues in the CDR3. The germline gives CDR1 LNHDA, CDR2 SQIVND (reference sequence). The ends were cut back, 5 bases at V and 5 bases at J, with 12 bases in the middle. In DNA, the CDR3 is TGTGCCAGTAGTCACCAGGGATGGACTGAAGCTTTCTTT. This encodes CASSHQGWTEAFF.

There are a few counts of this clone. V and J are TRBV2 and TRBJ2-5, with no clear D. The CDR3 spans 15 residues. The germline gives CDR1 SNHLY, CDR2 FYNNEI. V was cut by 3 bases and J by 5 bases, with 16 bases left in between. The chain's CDR3 is CASSDPSRAYETQYF. The DNA for the CDR3 is TGTGCCAGCAGTGACCCCAGTCGAGCCTATGAGACCCAGTACTTC.

The chain is built from TRBV30 and TRBJ2-5; D tentatively reads TRBD1 or TRBD2 (5 bases each). This CDR3 has 15 amino acids. V was trimmed by 4 bases and J by 4 bases, leaving 19 bases between them. CDR1 GTSNPN and CDR2 SVGIG come from the germline V gene (reference sequence). Written as DNA, the CDR3 is TGTGCCTGGACCTTGGGGGTTGCGTCGGGAGAGACCCAGTACTTC. Translation gives CAWTLGVASGETQYF. The full variable domain, its missing parts supplied by reference TRBV30 and TRBJ2-5, is SQTIHQWPATLVQPVGSPLSLECTVEGTSNPNLYWYRQAAGRGLQLLFYSVGIGQISSEVPQNLSASRPQDRQFILSSKKLLLSDSGFYLCAWTLGVASGETQYFGPGTRLLVL.

A few counts support this clone. This chain connects TRBV9 to TRBJ1-1; 7 nucleotides line up with TRBD1. The germline V gene has CDR1 SGDLS and CDR2 YYNGEE. CDR3 length equals 12 residues. Trimming cost V 2 bases and J 7 bases; bases outside gene matches: 2. DNA for the CDR3: TGTGCCAGCAGCGTCGGACAGGATGAAGCTTTCTTT. Translated, it gives CASSVGQDEAFF.

The rearrangement links TRBV7-3 to TRBJ1-1; a possible D gene is TRBD1 (6 bases). This CDR3 spans 14 amino acids. V was trimmed by 2 bases and J by 5 bases, leaving 12 bases between them. Germline V gene lookup returns CDR1 SGHTA and CDR2 FQGTGA. The CDR3 DNA reads as TGTGCCAGCAGCTTAGGGGGGCTCGGTACTGAAGCTTTCTTT. Amino acids: CASSLGGLGTEAFF. The variable domain in full, completed from reference TRBV7-3 and TRBJ1-1, reads GAGVSQTPSNKVTEKGKYVELRCDPISGHTALYWYRQSLGQGPEFLIYFQGTGAADDSGLPNDRFFAVRPEGSVSTLKIQRTERGDSAVYLCASSLGGLGTEAFFGQGTRLTVV.

This clone was seen just once. This sequence joins TRBV7-9 and TRBJ1-6; D is ambiguous. Per the germline V gene, CDR1 is SEHNR and CDR2 is FQNEAQ (reference sequence). The CDR3 has 15 residues. V was cut by 1 base and J by 10 bases, with 14 bases left in between. DNA for the CDR3: TGTGCCAGCAGCTTAGTCAGCGAGGGCACGTCACCCCTCCACTTT. Translating gives CASSLVSEGTSPLHF. Full variable domain (missing parts from reference TRBV7-9 and TRBJ1-6): DTGVSQNPRHKITKRGQNVTFRCDPISEHNRLYWYRQTLGQGPEFLTYFQNEAQLEKSRLLSDRFSAERPKGSFSTLEIQRTEQGDSAMYLCASSLVSEGTSPLHFGNGTRLTVT.